This T cell receptor (beta chain) appears in the sequencing data of a study of blood T cell repertoires in COVID-19. CDR1 and CDR2 from the germline V gene are MNHNS and SASEGT. The CDR3 is 16 amino acids. With 4 bases clipped from V and 3 bases from J, the junction kept 10 bases outside the gene matches. Per the original methods: Estimation of nucleated cell counts was performed using reference gene primer amplification. The table came from immunoSEQ multiplex PCR; TCRdb's copy has only in-frame clones and leaves some out. The DNA gave D and trimming, while V, J and clone size come from that table. The sample has some 150,000 clones, about 82% seen once. This clone was picked up a small number of times.

Sequenced material: peripheral blood. This sequence joins TRBV6-1 and TRBJ2-3, with TRBD2 matching 7 bases. The sequence came from a woman aged 40 to 50 with active or convalescent COVID-19. The CDR3 region has the DNA TGTGCCAGCAGTGGATTTCGCGGTAGCGGGACAGATACGCAGTATTTT. Its protein is CASSGFRGSGTDTQYF.